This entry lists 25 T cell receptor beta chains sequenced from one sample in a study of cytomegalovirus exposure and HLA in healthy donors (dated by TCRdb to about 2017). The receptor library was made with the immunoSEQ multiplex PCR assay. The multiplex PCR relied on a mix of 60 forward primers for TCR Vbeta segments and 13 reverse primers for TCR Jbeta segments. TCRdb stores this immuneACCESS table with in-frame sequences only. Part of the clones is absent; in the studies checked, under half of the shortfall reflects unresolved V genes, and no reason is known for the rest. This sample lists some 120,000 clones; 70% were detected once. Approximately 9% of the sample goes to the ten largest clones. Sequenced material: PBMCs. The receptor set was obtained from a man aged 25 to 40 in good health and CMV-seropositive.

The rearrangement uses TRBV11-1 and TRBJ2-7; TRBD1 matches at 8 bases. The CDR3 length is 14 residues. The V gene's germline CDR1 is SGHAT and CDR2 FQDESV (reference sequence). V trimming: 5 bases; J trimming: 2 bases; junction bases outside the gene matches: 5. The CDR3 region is CASSPRDRPYEQYF. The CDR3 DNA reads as TGTGCCAGCAGCCCCCGGGACAGGCCCTACGAGCAGTACTTC. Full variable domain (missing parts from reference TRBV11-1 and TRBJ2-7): EAEVAQSPRYKITEKSQAVAFWCDPISGHATLYWYRQILGQGPELLVQFQDESVVDDSQLPKDRFSAERLKGVDSTLKIQPAELGDSAMYLCASSPRDRPYEQYFGPGTRLTVT.

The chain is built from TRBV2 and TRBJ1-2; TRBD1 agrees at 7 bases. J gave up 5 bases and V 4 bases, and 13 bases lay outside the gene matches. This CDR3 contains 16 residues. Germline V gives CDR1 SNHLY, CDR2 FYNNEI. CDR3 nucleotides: TGTGCCAGCAGTGGTGGACAGGAGCGCGTGCGGTATGGCTACACCTTC. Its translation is CASSGGQERVRYGYTF.

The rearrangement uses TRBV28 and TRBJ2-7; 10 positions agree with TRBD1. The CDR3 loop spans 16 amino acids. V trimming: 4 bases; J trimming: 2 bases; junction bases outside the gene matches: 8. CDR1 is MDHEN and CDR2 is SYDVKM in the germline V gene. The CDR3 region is CASSSRDRGRPYEQYV. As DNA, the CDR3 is TGTGCCAGCAGTTCCCGAGACAGGGGGCGCCCCTACGAGCAGTACGTC.

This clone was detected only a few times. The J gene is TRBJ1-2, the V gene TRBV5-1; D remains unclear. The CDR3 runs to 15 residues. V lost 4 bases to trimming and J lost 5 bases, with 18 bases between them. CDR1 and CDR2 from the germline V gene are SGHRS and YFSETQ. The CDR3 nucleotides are TGCGCCAGCAGCGACCCCAGGCTGGCTACATATGGCTACACCTTC. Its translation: CASSDPRLATYGYTF.

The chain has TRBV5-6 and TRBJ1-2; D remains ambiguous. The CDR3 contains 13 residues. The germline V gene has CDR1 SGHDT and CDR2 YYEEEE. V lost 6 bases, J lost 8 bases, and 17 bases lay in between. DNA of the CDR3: TGTGCCAGCACCTTAGGAGGGTCGTTGGGCTACACCTTC. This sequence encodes CASTLGGSLGYTF.

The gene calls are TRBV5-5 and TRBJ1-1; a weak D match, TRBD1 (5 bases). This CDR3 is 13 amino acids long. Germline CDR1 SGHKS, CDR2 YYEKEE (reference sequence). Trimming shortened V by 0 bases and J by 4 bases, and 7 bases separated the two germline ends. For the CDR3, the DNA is TGTGCCAGCAGCTTGGGACAGATCACTGAAGCTTTCTTT. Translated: CASSLGQITEAFF.

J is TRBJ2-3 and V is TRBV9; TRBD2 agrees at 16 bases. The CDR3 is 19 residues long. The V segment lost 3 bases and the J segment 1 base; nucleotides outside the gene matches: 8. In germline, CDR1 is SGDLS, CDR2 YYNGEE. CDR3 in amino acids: CASSAGTSGRALGTDTQYF. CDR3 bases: TGTGCCAGCAGCGCCGGGACTAGCGGGAGGGCCCTCGGCACAGATACGCAGTATTTT.

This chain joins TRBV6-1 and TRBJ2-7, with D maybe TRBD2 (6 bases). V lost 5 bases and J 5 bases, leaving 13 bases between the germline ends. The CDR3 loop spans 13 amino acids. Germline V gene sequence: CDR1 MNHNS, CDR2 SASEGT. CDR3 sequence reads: CASSLSRRDEQYV. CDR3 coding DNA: TGTGCCAGCAGTTTAAGCCGGAGGGACGAGCAGTACGTC.

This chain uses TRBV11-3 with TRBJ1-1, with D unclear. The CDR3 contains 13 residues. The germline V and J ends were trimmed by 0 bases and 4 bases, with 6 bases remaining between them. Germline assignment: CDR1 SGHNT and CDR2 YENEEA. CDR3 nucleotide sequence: TGTGCCAGCAGCTTAGAAGGGAGCACTGAAGCTTTCTTT. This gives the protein CASSLEGSTEAFF.

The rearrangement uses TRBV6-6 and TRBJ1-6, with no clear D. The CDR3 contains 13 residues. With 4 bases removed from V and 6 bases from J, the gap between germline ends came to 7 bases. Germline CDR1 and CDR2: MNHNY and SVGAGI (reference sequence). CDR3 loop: CASSWASNSPLHF. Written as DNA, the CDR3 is TGTGCCAGCAGTTGGGCGAGTAATTCACCCCTCCACTTT.

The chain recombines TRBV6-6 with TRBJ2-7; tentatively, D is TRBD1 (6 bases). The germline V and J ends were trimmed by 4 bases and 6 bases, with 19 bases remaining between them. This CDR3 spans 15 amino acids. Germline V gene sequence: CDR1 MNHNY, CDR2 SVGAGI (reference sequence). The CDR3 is CASSLGRGPLTEQYF. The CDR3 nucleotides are TGTGCCAGCAGTTTAGGCAGGGGCCCGCTTACCGAGCAGTACTTC.

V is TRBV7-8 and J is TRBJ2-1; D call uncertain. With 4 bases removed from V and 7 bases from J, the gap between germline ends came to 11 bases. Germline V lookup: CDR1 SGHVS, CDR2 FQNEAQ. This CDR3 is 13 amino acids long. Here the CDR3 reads CASSYGPVNEQFF. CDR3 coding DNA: TGTGCCAGCAGCTATGGGCCGGTTAATGAGCAGTTCTTC.

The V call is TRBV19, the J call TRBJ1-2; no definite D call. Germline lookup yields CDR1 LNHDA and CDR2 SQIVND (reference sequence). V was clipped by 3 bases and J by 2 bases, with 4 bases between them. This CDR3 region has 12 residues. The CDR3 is CASSMRNYGYTF. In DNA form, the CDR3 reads TGTGCCAGTAGTATGCGGAACTATGGCTACACCTTC.

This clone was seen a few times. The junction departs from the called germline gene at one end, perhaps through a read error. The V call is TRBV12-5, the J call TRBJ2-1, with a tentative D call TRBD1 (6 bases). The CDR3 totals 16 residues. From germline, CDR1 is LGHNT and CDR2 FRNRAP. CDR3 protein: CASGLGAEASGNEQFF. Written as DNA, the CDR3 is TGTGCTAGTGGGTTGGGGGCGGAGGCCTCCGGCAATGAGCAGTTCTTC.

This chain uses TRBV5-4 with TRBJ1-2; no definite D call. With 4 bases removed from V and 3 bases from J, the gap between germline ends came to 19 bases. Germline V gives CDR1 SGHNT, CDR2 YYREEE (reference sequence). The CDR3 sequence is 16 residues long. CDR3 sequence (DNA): TGTGCCAGCAGCCCCAACTCAGGCCCCAGAGACTATGGCTACACCTTC. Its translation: CASSPNSGPRDYGYTF. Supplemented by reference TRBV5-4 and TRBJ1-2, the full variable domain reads ETGVTQSPTHLIKTRGQQVTLRCSSQSGHNTVSWYQQALGQGPQFIFQYYREEENGRGNFPPRFSGLQFPNYSSELNVNALELDDSALYLCASSPNSGPRDYGYTFGSGTRLTVV.

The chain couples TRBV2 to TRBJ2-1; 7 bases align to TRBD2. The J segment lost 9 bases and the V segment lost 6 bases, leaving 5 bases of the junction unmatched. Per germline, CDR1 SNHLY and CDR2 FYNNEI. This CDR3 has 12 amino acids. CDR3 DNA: TGTGCCAGCAGACAACTAGCGATTGAGCAGTTCTTC. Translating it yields CASRQLAIEQFF.

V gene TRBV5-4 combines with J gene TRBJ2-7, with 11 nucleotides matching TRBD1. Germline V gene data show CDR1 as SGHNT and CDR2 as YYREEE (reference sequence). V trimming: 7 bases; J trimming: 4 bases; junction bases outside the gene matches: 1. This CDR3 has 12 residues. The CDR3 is CASGTGGYEQYV. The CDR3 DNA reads TGTGCCAGCGGGACAGGGGGATACGAGCAGTACGTC.

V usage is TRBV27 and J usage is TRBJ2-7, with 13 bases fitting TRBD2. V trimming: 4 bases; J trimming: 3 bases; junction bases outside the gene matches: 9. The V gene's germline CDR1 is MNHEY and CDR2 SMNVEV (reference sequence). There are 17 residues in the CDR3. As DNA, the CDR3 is TGTGCCAGCAGTTCCGAGTCAACTAGCGGGGGGGTCTACGAGCAGTACTTC. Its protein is CASSSESTSGGVYEQYF.

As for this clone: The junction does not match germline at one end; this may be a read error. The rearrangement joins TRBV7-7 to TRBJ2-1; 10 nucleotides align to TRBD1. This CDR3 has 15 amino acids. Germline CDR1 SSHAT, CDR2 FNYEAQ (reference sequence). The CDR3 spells CASSPDRDRGNEQFF. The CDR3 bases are TGTGCTAGCAGCCCGGACCGGGACAGGGGTAATGAGCAGTTCTTC. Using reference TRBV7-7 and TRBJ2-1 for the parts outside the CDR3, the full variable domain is GAGVSQSPRYKVTKRGQDVTLRCDPISSHATLYWYQQALGQGPEFLTYFNYEAQPDKSGLPSDRFSAERPEGSISTLTIQRTEQRDSAMYRCASSPDRDRGNEQFFGPGTRLTVL.

Written as DNA, the CDR3 is TGTGCCAGCAGCGTAGGTGGCGGGGTAGCCAAAAACATTCAGTACTTC. Protein sequence: CASSVGGGVAKNIQYF. The gene calls are TRBV9 and TRBJ2-4, with D possibly TRBD2 on 6 matching bases. The V gene's germline CDR1 is SGDLS and CDR2 YYNGEE. Trimming removed 0 bases from V and 0 bases from J, with 10 bases in between. The CDR3 length is 16 residues.

Here the CDR3 reads CASSVLAGGEQFF. The CDR3 coding sequence is TGTGCCAGCAGCGTTCTAGCGGGTGGTGAGCAGTTCTTC. The chain carries TRBV9 and TRBJ2-1; 8 nucleotides match TRBD2. From germline, CDR1 is SGDLS and CDR2 YYNGEE. Trimming took 2 bases from V and 9 from J; bases not matched to a gene: 4. The CDR3 has 13 residues.

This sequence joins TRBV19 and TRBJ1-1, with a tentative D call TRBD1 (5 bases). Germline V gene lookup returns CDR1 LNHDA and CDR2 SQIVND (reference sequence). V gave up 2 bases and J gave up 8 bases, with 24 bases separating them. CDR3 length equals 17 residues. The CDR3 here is CASSIKGLTQSLVEAFF. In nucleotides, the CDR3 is TGTGCCAGTAGTATAAAGGGACTGACTCAGAGTTTGGTGGAAGCTTTCTTT.

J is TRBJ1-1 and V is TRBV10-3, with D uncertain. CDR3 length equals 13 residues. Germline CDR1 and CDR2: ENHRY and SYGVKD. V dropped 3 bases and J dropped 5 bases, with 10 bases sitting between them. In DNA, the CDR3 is TGTGCCATCAGTGATGAGGGTCTTACTGAAGCTTTCTTT. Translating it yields CAISDEGLTEAFF.

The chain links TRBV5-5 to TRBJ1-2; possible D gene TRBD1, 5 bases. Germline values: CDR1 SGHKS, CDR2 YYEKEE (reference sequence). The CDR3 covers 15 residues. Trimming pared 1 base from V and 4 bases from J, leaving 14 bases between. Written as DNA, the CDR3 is TGTGCCAGCAGCTTGCGGGGGGAGCGAGGCTATGGCTACACCTTC. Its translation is CASSLRGERGYGYTF.

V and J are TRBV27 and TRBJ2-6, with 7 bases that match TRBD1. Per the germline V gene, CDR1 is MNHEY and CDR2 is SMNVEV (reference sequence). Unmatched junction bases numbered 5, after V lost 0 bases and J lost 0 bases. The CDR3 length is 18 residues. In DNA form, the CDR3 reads TGTGCCAGCAGTTTATCGGGGGCAGGGGGCTCTGGGGCCAACGTCCTGACTTTC. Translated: CASSLSGAGGSGANVLTF.